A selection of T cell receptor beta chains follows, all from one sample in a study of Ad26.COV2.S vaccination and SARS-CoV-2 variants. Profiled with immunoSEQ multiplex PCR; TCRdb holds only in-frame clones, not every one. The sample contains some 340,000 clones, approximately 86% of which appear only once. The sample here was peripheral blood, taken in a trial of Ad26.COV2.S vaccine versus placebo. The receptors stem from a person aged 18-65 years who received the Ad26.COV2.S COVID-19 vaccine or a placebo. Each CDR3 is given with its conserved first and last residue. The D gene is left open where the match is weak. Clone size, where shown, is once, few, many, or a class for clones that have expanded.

CDR3nt: TGCGCCAGCAGCATACAGGGGGCGGGTGAAGCTTTCTTT
CDR3aa: CASSIQGAGEAFF
d_gene: TRBD1
j_gene: TRBJ1-1
v_gene: TRBV5-1
len: 13
abundance: once

CDR3nt: TGTGCCAGCAGACCGAACAATCAGGTCCCCCTCCACTTT
CDR3aa: CASRPNNQVPLHF
d_gene: -
j_gene: TRBJ1-6
v_gene: TRBV7-2
len: 13
abundance: -

CDR3nt: TGTGCCAGCAGATCGGGACAGAATAATTCACCCCTCCACTTT
CDR3aa: CASRSGQNNSPLHF
d_gene: TRBD1
j_gene: TRBJ1-6
v_gene: TRBV6-5
len: 14
abundance: -

CDR3nt: TGTGCCAGCAGGGAAACAGGGGTTTGGGACAATCAGCCCCAGCATTTT
CDR3aa: CASRETGVWDNQPQHF
d_gene: TRBD1
j_gene: TRBJ1-5
v_gene: TRBV2
len: 16
abundance: -

CDR3nt: TGCGCCAGCAGTCTCGGACAGGGGTCCCCCTACGAGCAGTACTTC
CDR3aa: CASSLGQGSPYEQYF
d_gene: TRBD1
j_gene: TRBJ2-7
v_gene: TRBV23-1
len: 15
abundance: few

CDR3nt: TGTGCCAGCAGCAGCGAAGGGGCTAAAGGGAGACCCAATGAGCAGTTCTTC
CDR3aa: CASSSEGAKGRPNEQFF
d_gene: -
j_gene: TRBJ2-1
v_gene: TRBV21-1
len: 17
abundance: -

CDR3nt: TGTGCCAGCAGTGGCGGAGACCAATATAGCAATCAGCCCCAGCATTTT
CDR3aa: CASSGGDQYSNQPQHF
d_gene: -
j_gene: TRBJ1-5
v_gene: TRBV6-1
len: 16
abundance: -

CDR3nt: TGTGCCATCAGTGAGGTCCAGGGCTACGAGCAGTACTTC
CDR3aa: CAISEVQGYEQYF
d_gene: -
j_gene: TRBJ2-7
v_gene: TRBV10-3
len: 13
abundance: -

CDR3nt: TGTGCCAGCAGCTTGGTACGCGGGGGGGCCTACAATGAGCAGTTCTTC
CDR3aa: CASSLVRGGAYNEQFF
d_gene: TRBD2
j_gene: TRBJ2-1
v_gene: TRBV5-4
len: 16
abundance: -

CDR3nt: TGTGCCTGGGGACTAGGGGAGACCCAGTACTTC
CDR3aa: CAWGLGETQYF
d_gene: TRBD2
j_gene: TRBJ2-5
v_gene: TRBV30
len: 11
abundance: -

CDR3nt: TGTGCCACTACTTTGGACAGGGGCTATGGCTACACCTTC
CDR3aa: CATTLDRGYGYTF
d_gene: TRBD1
j_gene: TRBJ1-2
v_gene: TRBV19
len: 13
abundance: -

CDR3nt: TGTGCCAGCAGTTACGGCCAGGGGTTCTACAATGAGCAGTTCTTC
CDR3aa: CASSYGQGFYNEQFF
d_gene: -
j_gene: TRBJ2-1
v_gene: TRBV6-5
len: 15
abundance: -

CDR3nt: TGCGCCAGCAGCTTGGACGGGTGGGGGAGCTCCTATAATTCACCCCTCCACTTT
CDR3aa: CASSLDGWGSSYNSPLHF
d_gene: -
j_gene: TRBJ1-6
v_gene: TRBV5-1
len: 18
abundance: -

CDR3nt: TGTGCCTGGAGGCTTAAGGGTTCTTATAGCTATGGCTACACCTTC
CDR3aa: CAWRLKGSYSYGYTF
d_gene: -
j_gene: TRBJ1-2
v_gene: TRBV30
len: 15
abundance: -

CDR3nt: TGCGCCAGCAGTGAAACGCGGGGTGGGACAGATACGCAGTATTTT
CDR3aa: CASSETRGGTDTQYF
d_gene: -
j_gene: TRBJ2-3
v_gene: TRBV10-2
len: 15
abundance: -

CDR3nt: TGTGCCAGCAGCTTACCCGGGACAGGGGGCTTACGGAATCAGCCCCAGCATTTT
CDR3aa: CASSLPGTGGLRNQPQHF
d_gene: TRBD1
j_gene: TRBJ1-5
v_gene: TRBV7-2
len: 18
abundance: -

CDR3nt: TGTGCCAGCTCCCCCGGGCAGGGGAATGAAAAACTGTTTTTT
CDR3aa: CASSPGQGNEKLFF
d_gene: -
j_gene: TRBJ1-4
v_gene: TRBV18
len: 14
abundance: -

CDR3nt: TGTGCCAGCAGTTGGACAGGTCTCTACGAGCAGTACTTC
CDR3aa: CASSWTGLYEQYF
d_gene: TRBD1
j_gene: TRBJ2-7
v_gene: TRBV6-2/TRBV6-3
len: 13
abundance: -

CDR3nt: TGTGCCAGCGCCAAGAGAAGGTCGTCCGGGGGGCATAGCTCTGGGGCCAACGTCCTGACTTTC
CDR3aa: CASAKRRSSGGHSSGANVLTF
d_gene: -
j_gene: TRBJ2-6
v_gene: TRBV7-9
len: 21
abundance: -

CDR3nt: TGTGCCAGCAGCTTACAAAACCCGAGCCGAGCTTTCTTT
CDR3aa: CASSLQNPSRAFF
d_gene: -
j_gene: TRBJ1-1
v_gene: TRBV5-5
len: 13
abundance: once

CDR3nt: TGTGCCACCAGCCCCCCTACGGGACAGGGGGCGGGTGGCTACACCTTC
CDR3aa: CATSPPTGQGAGGYTF
d_gene: TRBD1
j_gene: TRBJ1-2
v_gene: TRBV15
len: 16
abundance: -

CDR3nt: TGTGCCAGCAGACGAGTCCCTCGGACATTTTGGAACACTGAAGCTTTCTTT
CDR3aa: CASRRVPRTFWNTEAFF
d_gene: -
j_gene: TRBJ1-1
v_gene: TRBV6-6
len: 17
abundance: -

CDR3nt: TGTGCCACCATGGGACAGAACACCGGGGAGCTGTTTTTT
CDR3aa: CATMGQNTGELFF
d_gene: -
j_gene: TRBJ2-2
v_gene: TRBV5-4
len: 13
abundance: -

CDR3nt: TGTGCCAGCAGCTTTGGGACAGGGACAGCAACTAATGAAAAACTGTTTTTT
CDR3aa: CASSFGTGTATNEKLFF
d_gene: TRBD1
j_gene: TRBJ1-4
v_gene: TRBV7-9
len: 17
abundance: -

CDR3nt: TGTGCCAGCAGTTACCGACAGGTGATAGCCTACGAGCAGTACTTC
CDR3aa: CASSYRQVIAYEQYF
d_gene: -
j_gene: TRBJ2-7
v_gene: TRBV6-5
len: 15
abundance: -

CDR3nt: TGTGCCAGCAGCCTGGGCAGCAGGGTAAATTCACCCCTCCACTTT
CDR3aa: CASSLGSRVNSPLHF
d_gene: -
j_gene: TRBJ1-6
v_gene: TRBV5-4
len: 15
abundance: few

CDR3nt: TGCAGTGCTAGAAACAGGGGCGAGCAGTACTTC
CDR3aa: CSARNRGEQYF
d_gene: TRBD1
j_gene: TRBJ2-7
v_gene: TRBV20-1
len: 11
abundance: -

CDR3nt: TGTGCCAGCAGCAGTAGCGGGGTTACAGATACGCAGTATTTT
CDR3aa: CASSSSGVTDTQYF
d_gene: TRBD2
j_gene: TRBJ2-3
v_gene: TRBV5-4
len: 14
abundance: -

CDR3nt: TGTGCCAGCAGGACAAGAGAGGGGAACACTGAAGCTTTCTTT
CDR3aa: CASRTREGNTEAFF
d_gene: -
j_gene: TRBJ1-1
v_gene: TRBV6-5
len: 14
abundance: -

CDR3nt: TGTGCCAGCAGTTACGGTCTTAACTATGGCTACACCTTC
CDR3aa: CASSYGLNYGYTF
d_gene: -
j_gene: TRBJ1-2
v_gene: TRBV6-5
len: 13
abundance: few

CDR3nt: TGCGCCAGCAGTCAAACAAACGGGGGAGTAACCTATAATTCACCCCTCCACTTT
CDR3aa: CASSQTNGGVTYNSPLHF
d_gene: -
j_gene: TRBJ1-6
v_gene: TRBV23-1
len: 18
abundance: -

CDR3nt: TGTGCCAGCAGCGTAAGTAGCGGGGCTTACAATGAGCAGTTCTTC
CDR3aa: CASSVSSGAYNEQFF
d_gene: TRBD2
j_gene: TRBJ2-1
v_gene: TRBV9
len: 15
abundance: -

CDR3nt: TGTGCCAGCAGCTTGGTGGGGGTTCAAGGGGCCCAGCATTTT
CDR3aa: CASSLVGVQGAQHF
d_gene: -
j_gene: TRBJ1-5
v_gene: TRBV5-5
len: 14
abundance: -

CDR3nt: TGTGCCAGCTCACCAAGGGCCTACAATGAGCAGTTCTTC
CDR3aa: CASSPRAYNEQFF
d_gene: -
j_gene: TRBJ2-1
v_gene: TRBV18
len: 13
abundance: -

CDR3nt: TGCGCCAGCAGCCAACGACAGGGTTACGAGCAGTACTTC
CDR3aa: CASSQRQGYEQYF
d_gene: TRBD1
j_gene: TRBJ2-7
v_gene: TRBV4-3
len: 13
abundance: once

CDR3nt: TGTGCCAGTAGTCGTGACAGCGGCACTGAAGCTTTCTTT
CDR3aa: CASSRDSGTEAFF
d_gene: -
j_gene: TRBJ1-1
v_gene: TRBV19
len: 13
abundance: few

CDR3nt: TGCGCCAGCAGCTTTGGCAACAGCGGGGGGAACAATGAGCAGTTCTTC
CDR3aa: CASSFGNSGGNNEQFF
d_gene: TRBD2
j_gene: TRBJ2-1
v_gene: TRBV5-1
len: 16
abundance: -

CDR3nt: TGTGCCAGCAGTTCGACAGCAGGGGGCTATAATTCACCCCTCCACTTT
CDR3aa: CASSSTAGGYNSPLHF
d_gene: TRBD1
j_gene: TRBJ1-6
v_gene: TRBV27
len: 16
abundance: few

CDR3nt: TGTGCCAGCTCACCACCGGCTGGAAACACCATATATTTT
CDR3aa: CASSPPAGNTIYF
d_gene: -
j_gene: TRBJ1-3
v_gene: TRBV18
len: 13
abundance: -

CDR3nt: TGTGCCAGCAGCTTGTCATACGGTCAGCCCCAGCATTTT
CDR3aa: CASSLSYGQPQHF
d_gene: -
j_gene: TRBJ1-5
v_gene: TRBV5-6
len: 13
abundance: -

CDR3nt: TGTGCCAGTAGTATCAACCAGGGGTGGACTGAAAAACTGTTTTTT
CDR3aa: CASSINQGWTEKLFF
d_gene: -
j_gene: TRBJ1-4
v_gene: TRBV19
len: 15
abundance: -

CDR3nt: TGCGCCAGCAGCTCAGTACCCTCTGGGGCCAACGTCCTGACTTTC
CDR3aa: CASSSVPSGANVLTF
d_gene: -
j_gene: TRBJ2-6
v_gene: TRBV5-1
len: 15
abundance: -

CDR3nt: TGTGCCAGCAGTTACGAGGCTAGCGGGGATACGCAGTATTTT
CDR3aa: CASSYEASGDTQYF
d_gene: TRBD2
j_gene: TRBJ2-3
v_gene: TRBV6-2/TRBV6-3
len: 14
abundance: -

CDR3nt: TGTGCCAGCAGCTTACTAGCGGGGGCTGTGACAGATACGCAGTATTTT
CDR3aa: CASSLLAGAVTDTQYF
d_gene: TRBD2
j_gene: TRBJ2-3
v_gene: TRBV7-2
len: 16
abundance: -

CDR3nt: TGTGCCAGCTCACCACGGGAAGGGGGCGCGCTTACGAACACCGGGGAGCTGTTTTTT
CDR3aa: CASSPREGGALTNTGELFF
d_gene: TRBD1
j_gene: TRBJ2-2
v_gene: TRBV18
len: 19
abundance: -

CDR3nt: TGTGCTAGTGGTTTGCAGGGGTTAGGCACCATATATTTT
CDR3aa: CASGLQGLGTIYF
d_gene: -
j_gene: TRBJ1-3
v_gene: TRBV12-5
len: 13
abundance: -

CDR3nt: TGTGCCAGCAGCTTTTGGACAGGGGCGCCGGGGGGCACTGAAGCTTTCTTT
CDR3aa: CASSFWTGAPGGTEAFF
d_gene: TRBD1
j_gene: TRBJ1-1
v_gene: TRBV7-2
len: 17
abundance: -

CDR3nt: TGTGCCAGCAGCCAAGGGGGGCATGGTCAGCCCCAGCATTTT
CDR3aa: CASSQGGHGQPQHF
d_gene: -
j_gene: TRBJ1-5
v_gene: TRBV3-1/TRBV3-2
len: 14
abundance: -

CDR3nt: TGTGCCAGCAGCCCAGACAGGGGGCTAAGAAAACTGTTTTTT
CDR3aa: CASSPDRGLRKLFF
d_gene: TRBD1
j_gene: TRBJ1-4
v_gene: TRBV11-2
len: 14
abundance: -

CDR3nt: TGTGCCAGCAGAAATGGGGGAAGTCGGGCAGATACGCAGTATTTT
CDR3aa: CASRNGGSRADTQYF
d_gene: -
j_gene: TRBJ2-3
v_gene: TRBV6-6
len: 15
abundance: few

CDR3nt: TGTGCCAGCAGCCCCCCCGGGACAGGGGACCCTAGCACAGATACGCAGTATTTT
CDR3aa: CASSPPGTGDPSTDTQYF
d_gene: TRBD1
j_gene: TRBJ2-3
v_gene: TRBV5-4
len: 18
abundance: -

CDR3nt: TGTGCCAGCAGTTTTCTACTGACCGTTACGCAGTATTTT
CDR3aa: CASSFLLTVTQYF
d_gene: -
j_gene: TRBJ2-3
v_gene: TRBV12-3/TRBV12-4
len: 13
abundance: -

CDR3nt: TGTGCCAGCAGTTTTGCAGGGAGAGAGACCCAGTACTTC
CDR3aa: CASSFAGRETQYF
d_gene: -
j_gene: TRBJ2-5
v_gene: TRBV12-3/TRBV12-4
len: 13
abundance: -

CDR3nt: TGTGCCAGCAGCCCCGGGACAGGGTTTTCCTACGAGCAGTACTTC
CDR3aa: CASSPGTGFSYEQYF
d_gene: TRBD1
j_gene: TRBJ2-7
v_gene: TRBV7-2
len: 15
abundance: -

CDR3nt: TGTGCCAGCAGCCCCCTGACAGGGACCTACGAGCAGTACTTC
CDR3aa: CASSPLTGTYEQYF
d_gene: TRBD1
j_gene: TRBJ2-7
v_gene: TRBV5-6
len: 14
abundance: -

CDR3nt: TGTGCCAGCAGTTTGGGGCAGGGGGTGAGAGAGACCCAGTACTTC
CDR3aa: CASSLGQGVRETQYF
d_gene: TRBD1
j_gene: TRBJ2-5
v_gene: TRBV27
len: 15
abundance: -

CDR3nt: TGTGCCAGCAGCTTGGAGGCGGGGCCCAGGCAGCCCCAGCATTTT
CDR3aa: CASSLEAGPRQPQHF
d_gene: -
j_gene: TRBJ1-5
v_gene: TRBV5-8
len: 15
abundance: -

CDR3nt: TGTGCCAGCAGCTTAGACACAGATACGCAGTATTTT
CDR3aa: CASSLDTDTQYF
d_gene: -
j_gene: TRBJ2-3
v_gene: TRBV7-9
len: 12
abundance: -

CDR3nt: TGTGCCAGCAGCCCTTACCGGGACAGGGTCTACGAGCAGTACTTC
CDR3aa: CASSPYRDRVYEQYF
d_gene: TRBD1
j_gene: TRBJ2-7
v_gene: TRBV7-9
len: 15
abundance: -

CDR3nt: TGTGCCACCAGCAGAGGTTGGGATAGCAATCAGCCCCAGCATTTT
CDR3aa: CATSRGWDSNQPQHF
d_gene: -
j_gene: TRBJ1-5
v_gene: TRBV15
len: 15
abundance: -